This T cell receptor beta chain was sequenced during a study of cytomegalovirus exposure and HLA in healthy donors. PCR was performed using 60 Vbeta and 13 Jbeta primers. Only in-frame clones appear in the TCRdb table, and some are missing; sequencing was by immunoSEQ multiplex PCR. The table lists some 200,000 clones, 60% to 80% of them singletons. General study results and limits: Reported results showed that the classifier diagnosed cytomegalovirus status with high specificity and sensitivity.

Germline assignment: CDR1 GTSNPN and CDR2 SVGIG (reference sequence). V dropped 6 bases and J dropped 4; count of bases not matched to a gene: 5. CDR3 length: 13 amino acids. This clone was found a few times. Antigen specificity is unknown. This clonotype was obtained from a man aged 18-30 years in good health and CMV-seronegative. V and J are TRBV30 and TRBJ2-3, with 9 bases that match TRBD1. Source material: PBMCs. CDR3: CACDRGFADTQYF. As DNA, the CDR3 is TGTGCCTGTGACAGGGGGTTTGCAGATACGCAGTATTTT.